These 29 T cell receptor beta chains came from one sample sequenced in a study of vaccination and CD4 T cells after COVID-19. Their antigens are not known. Treatment described: approximately 9-day PBMC culture with coronavirus spike peptide pools or control peptides (ViraFEST assay). With the Oncomine TCR Beta short-read assay, DNA from cultured CD4+ T cells was sequenced. One entry per CDR3 protein results from TCRdb running MiXCR on the PCR reads. The table includes roughly 16,000 distinct CDR3 sequences, approximately 50% detected once. Sequencing was performed on cultured CD4+ T cells from blood, taken after SARS-CoV-2 vaccination. These receptors came from a human donor with COVID-19.

J is TRBJ1-6 and V is TRBV7-9, with 8 bases fitting TRBD1. The CDR3 extends over 17 amino acids. The J segment lost 3 bases and the V segment lost 5 bases, leaving 9 bases of the junction unmatched. Germline assignment: CDR1 SEHNR and CDR2 FQNEAQ (reference sequence). The DNA of the CDR3 is TGTGCCAGCAGCCCGATGCAGGGGGCGTTCTATAATTCACCCCTCCACTTT. The encoded protein is CASSPMQGAFYNSPLHF.

This clonotype was observed a single time. This chain links TRBV29-1 with TRBJ1-2, with D unresolved. The CDR3 runs 12 residues. CDR1 is SQVTM, CDR2 ANQGSEA, per germline. The V end was cut by 5 bases, the J end by 0 bases, with 7 bases between. The CDR3 sequence: CSVSQTNYGYTF. CDR3 in DNA: TGCAGCGTTTCGCAGACTAACTATGGCTACACCTTC. The full variable domain, rest sourced from reference TRBV29-1 and TRBJ1-2, is SAVISQKPSRDICQRGTSLTIQCQVDSQVTMMFWYRQQPGQSLTLIATANQGSEATYESGFVIDKFPISRPNLTFSTLTVSNMSPEDSSIYLCSVSQTNYGYTFGSGTRLTVV.

The chain is built from TRBV5-4 and TRBJ2-1, with D possibly TRBD2 on 6 matching bases. The germline CDR1 and CDR2 sequences are SGHNT and YYREEE (reference sequence). The CDR3 spans 15 residues. V was cut by 4 bases and J by 6 bases, with 17 bases left in between. CDR3 region: CASSGPGASPNEQFF. CDR3 in DNA: TGTGCCAGCAGCGGCCCGGGAGCGAGCCCCAATGAGCAGTTCTTC.

This chain links TRBV28 with TRBJ2-5, with a possible D match to TRBD1 (6 bases). The germline V gene encodes CDR1 MDHEN and CDR2 SYDVKM. The CDR3 is made up of 16 amino acids. V dropped 7 bases and J dropped 2 bases, with 20 bases sitting between them. The CDR3: CASTLAGTLGQETQYF. CDR3 DNA sequence: TGTGCCAGCACCCTAGCCGGGACATTGGGGCAAGAGACCCAGTACTTC.

This chain joins TRBV5-4 and TRBJ2-2; possibly TRBD2 for D (7 bases). The CDR3 runs to 16 residues. Germline V CDR1 and CDR2: SGHNT, YYREEE (reference sequence). V was clipped by 6 bases and J by 1 base, with 16 bases between them. This chain's CDR3 is CASTRWEGVNTGELFF. DNA for the CDR3: TGTGCCAGCACCCGGTGGGAGGGGGTGAACACCGGGGAGCTGTTTTTT.

The V call is TRBV11-2, the J call TRBJ1-6; the D is unclear. This CDR3 comprises 12 residues. Germline loops: CDR1 SGHAT, CDR2 FQNNGV. V was cut by 2 bases and J by 7 bases, with 3 bases left in between. The CDR3 DNA reads TGTGCCAGCAGCTTACACAATTCACCCCTCCACTTT. This codes for CASSLHNSPLHF.

The chain carries TRBV11-2 and TRBJ1-4, with D unresolved. The length of the CDR3 is 15 residues. The germline V and J ends were trimmed by 1 base and 0 bases, with 6 bases remaining between them. The germline V gene encodes CDR1 SGHAT and CDR2 FQNNGV. CDR3 sequence: CASSLGGATNEKLFF. Here the CDR3 DNA reads TGTGCCAGCAGCTTAGGTGGGGCAACTAATGAAAAACTGTTTTTT.

This clonotype was seen a few times. This chain connects TRBV6-1 to TRBJ2-3; D is uncertain. The germline V gene encodes CDR1 MNHNS and CDR2 SASEGT. V lost 10 bases and J lost 2, with 10 bases in between. CDR3 length equals 12 residues. The CDR3 sequence is CATRDVTDTQYF. CDR3 nucleotides: TGTGCCACCCGAGACGTCACAGATACGCAGTATTTT.

The rearrangement joins TRBV6-1 to TRBJ2-5; D perhaps matches TRBD2 (6 bases). The V gene lost 10 bases and the J gene lost 4 bases, with 28 bases spanning the gap. The CDR3 runs 17 residues. Germline V lookup: CDR1 MNHNS, CDR2 SASEGT. CDR3 coding DNA: TGTGCCATCTTTCTCCCCCGGGACTCTAAAAGGGGAGAGACCCAGTACTTC. Residues: CAIFLPRDSKRGETQYF.

The chain recombines TRBV6-1 with TRBJ1-5, with D perhaps TRBD1 (6 bases). The CDR3 totals 14 residues. V was pared by 2 bases and J by 4 bases, with 9 bases between. Germline CDR1 is MNHNS and CDR2 is SASEGT. CDR3 in DNA: TGTGCCAGCAGTGAACGAGGGGGTAATCAGCCCCAGCATTTT. This translates into CASSERGGNQPQHF.

The V call is TRBV20-1, the J call TRBJ1-5; TRBD1 matches 8 bases. This CDR3 region has 13 residues. The germline V gene has CDR1 DFQATT and CDR2 SNEGSKA (reference sequence). V lost 6 bases and J lost 4; bases outside the gene matches: 5. The CDR3 nucleotides read TGCAGTGCCCCGACAGGGGTGAATCAGCCCCAGCATTTT. Its protein product is CSAPTGVNQPQHF.

The chain joins TRBV7-8 to TRBJ1-2, with D perhaps TRBD1 (5 bases). Trimming removed 3 bases from V and 4 bases from J, with 9 bases in between. The length of the CDR3 is 13 residues. Germline CDR1 is SGHVS and CDR2 is FQNEAQ. The CDR3 nucleotides are TGTGCCAGCAGCTTCGGGGGGAGCTATGGCTACACCTTC. Protein sequence: CASSFGGSYGYTF.

The chain carries TRBV7-2 and TRBJ1-5, with 8 bases matching TRBD1. The germline V gene encodes CDR1 SGHTA and CDR2 FQGNSA. Unmatched junction bases numbered 18, after V lost 5 bases and J lost 0 bases. CDR3 size: 20 residues. The CDR3 here is CASSPFRWTGRGDSNQPQHF. The CDR3 bases are TGTGCCAGCAGCCCCTTTAGGTGGACAGGGCGAGGGGATAGCAATCAGCCCCAGCATTTT.

The chain couples TRBV6-1 to TRBJ2-3, with D tentatively TRBD1 or TRBD2 (5 bases each). The germline V gene has CDR1 MNHNS and CDR2 SASEGT. Trimming cost V 5 bases and J 2 bases, with 8 bases left between them. CDR3 length equals 13 residues. DNA for the CDR3: TGTGCCAGCAGTCAGGGAGACACAGATACGCAGTATTTT. Translating gives CASSQGDTDTQYF.

J is TRBJ2-3 and V is TRBV7-9; 8 bases match TRBD1. V was pared by 2 bases and J by 6 bases, with 7 bases of the junction left unmatched. The germline gives CDR1 SEHNR, CDR2 FQNEAQ (reference sequence). This CDR3 has 15 residues. As DNA, the CDR3 is TGTGCCAGCAGCTTAATGGGACAGGTGGAGGATACGCAGTATTTT. It yields the protein CASSLMGQVEDTQYF.

In DNA form, the CDR3 reads TGTGCCAGCAGCTTGGCATCGGGGGCCATCTACGAGCAGTACTTC. Protein product: CASSLASGAIYEQYF. V gene TRBV5-4 combines with J gene TRBJ2-7; D may match TRBD1 or TRBD2 (6 bases each). Germline CDR1 SGHNT, CDR2 YYREEE (reference sequence). V lost 0 bases to trimming and J lost 3 bases, with 13 bases between them. CDR3 length: 15 residues.

This chain links TRBV18 with TRBJ2-2; D might be TRBD2 (6 bases). The V end was cut by 3 bases, the J end by 8 bases, with 16 bases between. Germline V gene sequence: CDR1 KGHSH, CDR2 LQKENI. CDR3 length equals 15 residues. The chain's CDR3 is CASSPSRDSPGELFF. Written as DNA, the CDR3 is TGTGCCAGCTCACCGAGCCGGGACTCCCCGGGGGAGCTGTTTTTT.

By share of the sample, this clonotype is large (0.1 to 1%). V usage is TRBV12-3 or TRBV12-4 and J usage is TRBJ2-4; D gene unclear. Trimming removed 6 bases from V and 0 bases from J, with 9 bases in between. The CDR3 is 14 residues long. The CDR3 DNA sequence: TGTGCCAGCAGCCTAGGACGAGCCAAAAACATTCAGTACTTC. Encoded protein: CASSLGRAKNIQYF.

The rearrangement links TRBV4-3 to TRBJ2-1; maybe TRBD1 (5 bases). V was clipped by 0 bases and J by 0 bases, with 18 bases between them. The CDR3 is 19 amino acids. The germline V gene encodes CDR1 LGHNA and CDR2 YSLEER. CDR3 DNA: TGCGCCAGCAGCCAAGATCGGGTTAGGGGCAGAGTCTCCTACAATGAGCAGTTCTTC. Amino acid sequence: CASSQDRVRGRVSYNEQFF.

This clonotype has only a few counts. The V gene is TRBV28, the J gene TRBJ2-7; the D is unclear. The ends were cut back, 6 bases at V and 0 bases at J, with 12 bases in the middle. The CDR3 has 14 residues. The germline CDR1 and CDR2 sequences are MDHEN and SYDVKM. The DNA for the CDR3 is TGTGCCAGCAGCCTGCCTTGGGGCTCCTACGAGCAGTACTTC. Residues: CASSLPWGSYEQYF.

This rearrangement joins TRBV6-1 to TRBJ1-5, with D unresolved. Germline-derived CDR1 and CDR2 are MNHNS and SASEGT. CDR3 length: 12 residues. Trimming stripped 8 bases from V and 4 bases from J, with 9 bases between. CDR3 coding DNA: TGTGCCAGCGGAGAGCGGAATCAGCCCCAGCATTTT. It encodes CASGERNQPQHF.

The V and J genes are TRBV20-1 and TRBJ1-1; perhaps TRBD1 as D (5 bases). CDR3 length: 14 residues. The V end lost 2 bases, the J end lost 1 base, and 11 bases lay between the germline ends. Per germline, CDR1 DFQATT and CDR2 SNEGSKA (reference sequence). In DNA form, the CDR3 reads TGCAGTGCTAGATTGGGGGGAAAGAACACTGAAGCTTTCTTT. The encoded protein is CSARLGGKNTEAFF.

This rearrangement joins TRBV28 to TRBJ2-3; weak D call: TRBD2 (6 bases). Germline CDR1 MDHEN, CDR2 SYDVKM. This CDR3 region has 15 residues. Trimming stripped 2 bases from V and 2 bases from J, with 11 bases between. CDR3 sequence (DNA): TGTGCCAGCAGTTTACGGCGGGGCAACACAGATACGCAGTATTTT. It is translated as CASSLRRGNTDTQYF. Full variable domain (outside the CDR3, taken from reference TRBV28 and TRBJ2-3): DVKVTQSSRYLVKRTGEKVFLECVQDMDHENMFWYRQDPGLGLRLIYFSYDVKMKEKGDIPEGYSVSREKKERFSLILESASTNQTSMYLCASSLRRGNTDTQYFGPGTRLTVL.

This clonotype was detected a few times. This chain links TRBV20-1 with TRBJ2-5; 9 positions match TRBD2. V shed 0 bases, J shed 5 bases, and the junction held 7 bases outside the gene matches. Germline CDR1 is DFQATT and CDR2 is SNEGSKA (reference sequence). The length of the CDR3 is 15 residues. CDR3 sequence reads: CSAREGGGGQETQYF. The CDR3 DNA sequence: TGCAGTGCTAGAGAAGGCGGGGGGGGTCAGGAGACCCAGTACTTC.

This chain links TRBV12-3 or TRBV12-4 with TRBJ2-3, with 8 bases lining up with TRBD2. V trimming: 6 bases; J trimming: 7 bases; junction bases outside the gene matches: 12. This CDR3 spans 15 amino acids. The CDR3 DNA reads TGTGCCAGCAGGACCAGCGGGGGCGAAACTTATACGCAGTATTTT. Translation: CASRTSGGETYTQYF.

V and J are TRBV27 and TRBJ2-7; TRBD1 is a possible D gene (6 bases). V lost 5 bases and J lost 4, with 18 bases in between. This CDR3 comprises 15 residues. The germline V gene encodes CDR1 MNHEY and CDR2 SMNVEV (reference sequence). The CDR3 here is CASSQGTPPHYEQYF. CDR3 DNA sequence: TGTGCCAGCAGTCAAGGGACACCTCCTCATTACGAGCAGTACTTC.

V usage is TRBV18 and J usage is TRBJ1-2; 10 nucleotides line up with TRBD1. After removal of 1 base from V and 6 bases from J, the junction contained 5 bases not matched to a gene. The CDR3 has 15 residues. Germline CDR1 reads KGHSH; CDR2 reads LQKENI. DNA of the CDR3: TGTGCCAGCTCACCACAACCGACAGGGGGCGATGGCTACACCTTC. Residues: CASSPQPTGGDGYTF.

The chain employs TRBV10-3 and TRBJ2-3, with D perhaps matching TRBD1 (6 bases). The ends were cut back, 4 bases at V and 2 bases at J, with 16 bases in the middle. The CDR3 is 16 amino acids. In germline, CDR1 is ENHRY, CDR2 SYGVKD. The CDR3 spells CAISVQPRTATDTQYF. Here the CDR3 DNA reads TGTGCCATCAGTGTGCAGCCCCGGACAGCCACAGATACGCAGTATTTT.

This clonotype occurred a few times. The chain joins TRBV2 to TRBJ1-5; no reliable D call. The CDR3 covers 14 residues. V dropped 7 bases and J dropped 9 bases, with 19 bases sitting between them. In germline, CDR1 is SNHLY, CDR2 FYNNEI. The CDR3 nucleotides are TGTGCCAGCACCGAAGGCGGACGAGGCTGGCCCCAGCATTTT. It is translated as CASTEGGRGWPQHF.